This T cell receptor beta chain was retrieved from a study of T cell repertoires in cytomegalovirus infection. Overall study: Recently described HLA-C-restricted plus well-studied HLA-B-restricted CMV epitopes were used. CMV infection and matching HLA type were both indicated by public TCR beta signatures. Study-wide results and caveats: What dominated the ex vivo response were HLA-C-restricted CMV-specific TCR beta clonotypes. Totalled public TCR beta family frequency picked out people who carried CMV plus the relevant HLA.

The CDR3 extends over 15 amino acids. Trimming removed 5 bases from V and 4 bases from J; junction bases left unmatched: 9. CDR1 and CDR2 (germline): SGHTA, FQGNSA. This clonotype was detected many times. What it binds is not known. TCRdb fed the reads into MiXCR, producing one record per CDR3 protein. The data hold some 500,000 distinct CDR3 sequences, with around 30% observed a single time. The chain combines TRBV7-2 with TRBJ2-5; 8 nucleotides match TRBD1. The specimen comprised cultured PBMCs, sampled from culture after CMV antigen stimulation. This receptor was identified in a human donor in good health (CMV status not recorded). Some clones in this sample may be carry-over from other donors' samples. Here the CDR3 reads CASSPGGQGRETQYF. Here the CDR3 DNA reads TGTGCCAGCAGCCCCGGAGGACAGGGACGAGAGACCCAGTACTTC.